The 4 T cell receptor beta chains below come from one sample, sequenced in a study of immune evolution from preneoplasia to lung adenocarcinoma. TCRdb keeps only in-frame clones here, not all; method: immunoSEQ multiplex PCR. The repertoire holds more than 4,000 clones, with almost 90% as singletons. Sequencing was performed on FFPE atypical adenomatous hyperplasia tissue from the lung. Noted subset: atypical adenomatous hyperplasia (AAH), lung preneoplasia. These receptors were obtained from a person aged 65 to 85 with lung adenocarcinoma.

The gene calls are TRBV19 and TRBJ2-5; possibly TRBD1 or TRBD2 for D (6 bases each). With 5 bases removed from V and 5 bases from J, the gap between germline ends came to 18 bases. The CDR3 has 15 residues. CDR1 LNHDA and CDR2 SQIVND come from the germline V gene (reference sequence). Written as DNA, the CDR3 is TGTGCCAGTAGTGATCTTCTAGGGGGGTTTGAGACCCAGTACTTC. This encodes CASSDLLGGFETQYF.

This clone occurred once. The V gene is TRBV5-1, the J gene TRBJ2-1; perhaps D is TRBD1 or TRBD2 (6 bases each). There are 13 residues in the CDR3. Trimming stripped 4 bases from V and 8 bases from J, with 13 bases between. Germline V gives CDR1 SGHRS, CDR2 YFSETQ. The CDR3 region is CASSRAGEDEQFF. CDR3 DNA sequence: TGCGCCAGCAGCCGGGCAGGGGAGGATGAGCAGTTCTTC.

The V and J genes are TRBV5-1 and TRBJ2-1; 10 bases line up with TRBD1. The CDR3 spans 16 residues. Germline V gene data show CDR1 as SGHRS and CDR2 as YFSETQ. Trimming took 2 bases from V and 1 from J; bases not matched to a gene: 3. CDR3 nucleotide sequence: TGCGCCAGCAGCTTCGGGACAGGGGCGTCCTACAATGAGCAGTTCTTC. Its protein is CASSFGTGASYNEQFF.

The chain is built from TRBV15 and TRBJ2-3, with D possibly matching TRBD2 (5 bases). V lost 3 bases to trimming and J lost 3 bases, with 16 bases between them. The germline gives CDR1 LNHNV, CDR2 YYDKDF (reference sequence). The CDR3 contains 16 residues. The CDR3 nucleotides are TGTGCCACCAGCAGGAGCTTAACTACGGGGACAGATACGCAGTATTTT. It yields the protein CATSRSLTTGTDTQYF.